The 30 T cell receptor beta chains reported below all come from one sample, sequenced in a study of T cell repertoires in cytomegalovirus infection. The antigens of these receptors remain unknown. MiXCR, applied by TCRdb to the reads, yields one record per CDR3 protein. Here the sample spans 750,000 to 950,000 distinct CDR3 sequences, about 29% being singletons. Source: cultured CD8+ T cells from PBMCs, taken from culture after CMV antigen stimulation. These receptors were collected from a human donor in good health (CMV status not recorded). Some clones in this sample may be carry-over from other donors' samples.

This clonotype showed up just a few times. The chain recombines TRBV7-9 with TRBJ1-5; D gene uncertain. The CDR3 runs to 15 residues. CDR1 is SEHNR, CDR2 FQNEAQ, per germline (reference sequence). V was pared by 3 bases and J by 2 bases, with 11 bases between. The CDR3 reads CASSFTGPGNQPQHF. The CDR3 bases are TGTGCCAGCAGCTTTACCGGGCCTGGCAATCAGCCCCAGCATTTT.

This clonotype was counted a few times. The CDR3 loop is CASSVGQGGTEAFF. In DNA form, the CDR3 reads TGTGCCAGCAGCGTAGGACAGGGTGGAACTGAAGCTTTCTTT. The rearrangement uses TRBV9 and TRBJ1-1, with TRBD1 identical over 7 bases. Germline V gene sequence: CDR1 SGDLS, CDR2 YYNGEE. Trimming at V came to 0 bases and at J to 5 bases, leaving 4 bases not matched to a gene. The CDR3 has 14 amino acids.

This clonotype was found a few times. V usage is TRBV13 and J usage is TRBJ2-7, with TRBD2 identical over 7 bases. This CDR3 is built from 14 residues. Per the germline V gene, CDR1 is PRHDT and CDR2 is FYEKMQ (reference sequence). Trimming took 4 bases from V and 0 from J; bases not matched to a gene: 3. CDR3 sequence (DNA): TGTGCCAGCAGCTCTCGGACTAGCTCCTACGAGCAGTACGTC. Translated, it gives CASSSRTSSYEQYV.

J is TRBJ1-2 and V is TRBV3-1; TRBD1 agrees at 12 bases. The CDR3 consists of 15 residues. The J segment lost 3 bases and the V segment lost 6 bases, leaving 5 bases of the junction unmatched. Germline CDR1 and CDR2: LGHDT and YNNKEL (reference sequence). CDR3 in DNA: TGTGCCAGCAGTCGGGACAGGGGGCTCGACTATGGCTACACCTTC. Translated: CASSRDRGLDYGYTF. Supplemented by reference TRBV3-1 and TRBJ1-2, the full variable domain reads DTAVSQTPKYLVTQMGNDKSIKCEQNLGHDTMYWYKQDSKKFLKIMFSYNNKELIINETVPNRFSPKSPDKAHLNLHINSLELGDSAVYFCASSRDRGLDYGYTFGSGTRLTVV.

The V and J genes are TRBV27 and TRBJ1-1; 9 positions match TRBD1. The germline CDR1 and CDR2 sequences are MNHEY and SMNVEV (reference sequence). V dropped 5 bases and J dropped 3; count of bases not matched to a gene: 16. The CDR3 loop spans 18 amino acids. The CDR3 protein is CASSPHWEQGARYTEAFF. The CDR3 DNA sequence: TGTGCCAGCAGTCCGCATTGGGAACAGGGGGCCAGATACACTGAAGCTTTCTTT.

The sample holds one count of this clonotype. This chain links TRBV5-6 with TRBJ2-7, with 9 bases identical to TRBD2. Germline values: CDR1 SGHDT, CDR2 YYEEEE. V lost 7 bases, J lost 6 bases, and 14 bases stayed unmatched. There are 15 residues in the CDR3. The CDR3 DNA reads TGTGCCAGCGGCGCGGCGGGGGGGCCGTTTAGCGAGCAGTACTTC. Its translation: CASGAAGGPFSEQYF. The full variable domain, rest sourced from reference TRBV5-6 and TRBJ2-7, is DAGVTQSPTHLIKTRGQQVTLRCSPKSGHDTVSWYQQALGQGPQFIFQYYEEEERQRGNFPDRFSGHQFPNYSSELNVNALLLGDSALYLCASGAAGGPFSEQYFGPGTRLTVT.

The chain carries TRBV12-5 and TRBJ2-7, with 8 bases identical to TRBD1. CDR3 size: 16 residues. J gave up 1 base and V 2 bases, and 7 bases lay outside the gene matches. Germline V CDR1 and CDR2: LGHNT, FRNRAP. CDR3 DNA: TGTGCTAGTGGTTTGCACAGGGGGTTTACTTCCTACGAGCAGTACTTC. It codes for CASGLHRGFTSYEQYF.

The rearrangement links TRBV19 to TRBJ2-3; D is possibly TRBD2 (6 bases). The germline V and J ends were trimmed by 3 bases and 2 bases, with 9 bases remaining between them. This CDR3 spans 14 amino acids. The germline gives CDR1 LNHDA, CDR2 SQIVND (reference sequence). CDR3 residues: CASSIWGDTDTQYF. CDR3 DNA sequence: TGTGCCAGTAGTATTTGGGGGGACACAGATACGCAGTATTTT.

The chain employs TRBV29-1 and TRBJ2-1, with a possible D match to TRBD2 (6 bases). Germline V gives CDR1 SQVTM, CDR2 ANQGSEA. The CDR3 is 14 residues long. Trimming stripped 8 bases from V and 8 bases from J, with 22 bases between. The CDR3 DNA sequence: TGCAGCCCAAGCCAATGGGAGGCGGGTGATGAGCAGTTCTTC. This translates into CSPSQWEAGDEQFF.

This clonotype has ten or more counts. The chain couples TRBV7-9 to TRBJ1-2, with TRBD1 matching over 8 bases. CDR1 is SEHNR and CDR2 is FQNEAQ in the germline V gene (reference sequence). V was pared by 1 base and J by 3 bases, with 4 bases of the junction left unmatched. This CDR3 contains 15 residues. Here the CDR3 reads CASSLGDRGYYGYTF. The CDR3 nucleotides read TGTGCCAGCAGCTTAGGAGACAGGGGATACTATGGCTACACCTTC.

The CDR3 is CASSTGTPQAFF. CDR3 nucleotides: TGTGCCAGCAGTACCGGGACCCCTCAAGCTTTCTTT. The chain carries TRBV28 and TRBJ1-1, with TRBD1 as a possible D gene (5 bases). The CDR3 runs 12 residues. CDR1 is MDHEN, CDR2 SYDVKM, per germline. The V gene lost 5 bases and the J gene lost 9 bases, with 13 bases spanning the gap.

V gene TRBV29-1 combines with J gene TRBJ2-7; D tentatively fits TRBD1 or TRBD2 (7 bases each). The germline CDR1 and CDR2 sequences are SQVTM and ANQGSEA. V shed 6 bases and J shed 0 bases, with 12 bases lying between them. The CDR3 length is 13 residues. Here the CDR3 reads CSVRGDSSYEQYF. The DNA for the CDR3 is TGCAGCGTCCGGGGGGACAGCTCCTACGAGCAGTACTTC.

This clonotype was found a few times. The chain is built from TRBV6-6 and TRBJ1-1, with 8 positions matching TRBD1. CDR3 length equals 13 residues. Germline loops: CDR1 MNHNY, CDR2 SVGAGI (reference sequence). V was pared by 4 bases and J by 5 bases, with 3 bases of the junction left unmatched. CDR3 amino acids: CASSSGGETEAFF. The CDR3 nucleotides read TGTGCCAGCAGTTCAGGGGGCGAGACTGAAGCTTTCTTT.

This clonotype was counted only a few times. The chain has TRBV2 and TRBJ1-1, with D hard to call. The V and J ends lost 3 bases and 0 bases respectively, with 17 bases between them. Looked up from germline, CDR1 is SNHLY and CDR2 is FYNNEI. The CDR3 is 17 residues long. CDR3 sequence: CASSDPLAPVMNTEAFF. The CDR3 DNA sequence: TGTGCCAGCAGTGATCCCTTGGCCCCGGTAATGAACACTGAAGCTTTCTTT.

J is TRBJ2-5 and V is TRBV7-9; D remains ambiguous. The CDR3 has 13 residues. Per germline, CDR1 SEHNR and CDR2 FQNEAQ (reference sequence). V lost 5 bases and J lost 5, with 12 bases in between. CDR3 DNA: TGTGCCAGCAGCCCGGTATTTTCGGAGACCCAGTACTTC. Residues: CASSPVFSETQYF.

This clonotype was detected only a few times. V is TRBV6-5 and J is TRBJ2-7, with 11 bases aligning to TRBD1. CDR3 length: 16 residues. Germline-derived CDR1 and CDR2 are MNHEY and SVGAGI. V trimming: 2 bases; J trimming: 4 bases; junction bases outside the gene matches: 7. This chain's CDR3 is CASSYPGQGAIYEQYF. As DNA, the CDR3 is TGTGCCAGCAGTTACCCAGGACAGGGGGCAATTTACGAGCAGTACTTC.

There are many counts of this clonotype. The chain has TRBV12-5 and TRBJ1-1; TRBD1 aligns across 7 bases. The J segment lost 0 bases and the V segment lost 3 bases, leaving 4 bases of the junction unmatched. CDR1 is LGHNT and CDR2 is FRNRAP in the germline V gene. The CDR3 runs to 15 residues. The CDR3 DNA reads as TGTGCTAGTGGTTTCAAGGGACAGCTGAACACTGAAGCTTTCTTT. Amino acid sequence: CASGFKGQLNTEAFF.

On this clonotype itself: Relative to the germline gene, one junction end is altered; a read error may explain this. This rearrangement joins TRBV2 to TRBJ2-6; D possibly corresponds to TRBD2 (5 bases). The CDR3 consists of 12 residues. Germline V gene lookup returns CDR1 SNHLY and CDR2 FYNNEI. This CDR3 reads CASSGRTRSWIF. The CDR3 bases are TGTGCCAGCAGTGGGAGGACTCGCTCTTGGATTTTC. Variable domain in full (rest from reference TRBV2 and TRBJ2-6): EPEVTQTPSHQVTQMGQEVILRCVPISNHLYFYWYRQILGQKVEFLVSFYNNEISEKSEIFDDQFSVERPDGSNFTLKIRSTKLEDSAMYFCASSGRTRSWIFGAGSRLTVL.

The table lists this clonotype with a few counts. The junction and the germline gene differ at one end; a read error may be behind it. The DNA for the CDR3 is TGTGCTAGCAGCTTTCGACAGGGAGCTGAAGCTTTCTTT. It codes for CASSFRQGAEAFF. V and J are TRBV7-6 and TRBJ1-1; 7 bases align to TRBD1. CDR1 is SGHVS, CDR2 FNYEAQ, per germline. CDR3 length equals 13 residues.

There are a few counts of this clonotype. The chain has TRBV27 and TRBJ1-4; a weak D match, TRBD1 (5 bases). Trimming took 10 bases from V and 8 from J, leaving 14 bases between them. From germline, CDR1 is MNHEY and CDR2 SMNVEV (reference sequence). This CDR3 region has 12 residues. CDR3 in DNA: TGTGCCAAGCATCAGGGATTCGAAAAACTGTTTTTT. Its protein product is CAKHQGFEKLFF.

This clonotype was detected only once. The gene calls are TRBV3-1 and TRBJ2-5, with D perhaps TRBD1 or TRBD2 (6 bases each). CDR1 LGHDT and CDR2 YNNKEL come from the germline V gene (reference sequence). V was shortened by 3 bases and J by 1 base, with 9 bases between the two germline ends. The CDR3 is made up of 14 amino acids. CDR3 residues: CASSHGGLQETQYF. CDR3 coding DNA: TGTGCCAGCAGCCATGGGGGGCTCCAAGAGACCCAGTACTTC.

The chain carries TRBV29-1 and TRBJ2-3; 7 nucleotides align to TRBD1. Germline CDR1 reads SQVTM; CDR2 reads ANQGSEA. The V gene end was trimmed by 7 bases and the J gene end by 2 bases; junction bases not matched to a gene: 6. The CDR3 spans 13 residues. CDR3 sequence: CSAPGQNTDTQYF. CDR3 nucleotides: TGCAGCGCCCCGGGACAGAACACAGATACGCAGTATTTT.

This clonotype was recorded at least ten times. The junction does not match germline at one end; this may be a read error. CDR3 sequence reads: CASSPAGGADTQYF. CDR3 in DNA: TGTGCCAGCAGTCCCGCGGGGGGGGCAGATACGCAGTATTTT. V and J are TRBV5-1 and TRBJ2-3, with TRBD2 identical over 9 bases. Germline V gives CDR1 SGHRS, CDR2 YFSETQ. This CDR3 has 14 amino acids.

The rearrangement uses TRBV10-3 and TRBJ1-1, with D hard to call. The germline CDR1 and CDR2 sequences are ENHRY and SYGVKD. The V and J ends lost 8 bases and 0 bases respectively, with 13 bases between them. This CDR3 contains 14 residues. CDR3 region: CAILVGGMNTEAFF. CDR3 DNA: TGTGCCATCTTGGTTGGAGGGATGAACACTGAAGCTTTCTTT.

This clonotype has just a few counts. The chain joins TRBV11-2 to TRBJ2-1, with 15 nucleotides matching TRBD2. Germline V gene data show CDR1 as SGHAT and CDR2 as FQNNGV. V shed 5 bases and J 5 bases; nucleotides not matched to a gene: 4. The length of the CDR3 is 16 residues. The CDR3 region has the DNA TGTGCCAGCAGCATCTGGACTAGCGGGGGGGACAATGAGCAGTTCTTC. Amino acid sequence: CASSIWTSGGDNEQFF. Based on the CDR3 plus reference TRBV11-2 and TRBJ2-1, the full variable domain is EAGVAQSPRYKIIEKRQSVAFWCNPISGHATLYWYQQILGQGPKLLIQFQNNGVVDDSQLPKDRFSAERLKGVDSTLKIQPAKLEDSAVYLCASSIWTSGGDNEQFFGPGTRLTVL.

The CDR3 DNA follows: TGTGCCAGCAGTTACTCGACAGGTCCCTACAATGAGCAGTTCTTC. Translation gives CASSYSTGPYNEQFF. The chain has TRBV6-2 or TRBV6-3 and TRBJ2-1, with D tentatively TRBD1 (6 bases). The CDR3 has 15 amino acids. The V gene's germline CDR1 is MNHEY and CDR2 SVGEGT. V gave up 0 bases and J gave up 2 bases, with 8 bases separating them.

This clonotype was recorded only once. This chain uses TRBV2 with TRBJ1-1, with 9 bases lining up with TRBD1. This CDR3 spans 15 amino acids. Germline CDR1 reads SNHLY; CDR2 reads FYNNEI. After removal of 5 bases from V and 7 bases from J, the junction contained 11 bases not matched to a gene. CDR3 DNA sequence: TGTGCCAGCAGTCACCCTAGGGACAGGGTTTTTGAAGCTTTCTTT. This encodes CASSHPRDRVFEAFF. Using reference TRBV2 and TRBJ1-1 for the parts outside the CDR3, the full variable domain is EPEVTQTPSHQVTQMGQEVILRCVPISNHLYFYWYRQILGQKVEFLVSFYNNEISEKSEIFDDQFSVERPDGSNFTLKIRSTKLEDSAMYFCASSHPRDRVFEAFFGQGTRLTVV.

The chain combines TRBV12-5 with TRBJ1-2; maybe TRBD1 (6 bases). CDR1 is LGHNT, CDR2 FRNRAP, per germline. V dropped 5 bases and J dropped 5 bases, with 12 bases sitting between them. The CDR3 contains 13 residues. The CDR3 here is CASGDRPRYGYTF. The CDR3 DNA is TGTGCTAGTGGTGACAGGCCACGGTATGGCTACACCTTC.

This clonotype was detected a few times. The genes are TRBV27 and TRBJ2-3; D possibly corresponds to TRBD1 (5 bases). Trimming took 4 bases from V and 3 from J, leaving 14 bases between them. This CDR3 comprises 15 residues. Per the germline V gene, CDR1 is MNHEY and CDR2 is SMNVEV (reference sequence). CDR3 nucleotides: TGTGCCAGCAGTTCCCAGGGTATTAGTACAGATACGCAGTATTTT. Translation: CASSSQGISTDTQYF.

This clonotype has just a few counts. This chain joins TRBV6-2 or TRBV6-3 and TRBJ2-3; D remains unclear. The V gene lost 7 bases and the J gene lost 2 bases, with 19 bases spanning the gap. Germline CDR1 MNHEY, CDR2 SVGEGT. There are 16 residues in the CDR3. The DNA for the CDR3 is TGTGCCAGCATGCCCAGCGCATACGAAATCACAGATACGCAGTATTTT. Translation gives CASMPSAYEITDTQYF.